This T cell receptor beta chain was captured by sequencing in a study of T-cell memory formation after mild COVID-19. The study's findings and limits: Cross-reactive memory appears to have joined, as suggested by some responding clones showing up in pre-infection memory.

This clonotype was seen many times. Its matching antigen is unknown. Germline CDR1 and CDR2: LGHNA and YSLEER. The CDR3 extends over 13 amino acids. Trimming removed 1 base at V and 7 bases at J, with 8 bases between. MiXCR was run by TCRdb on the 5' RACE reads, yielding one entry per CDR3 protein. The sample carries roughly 510,000 distinct CDR3 sequences, around 16% recorded once. This chain joins TRBV4-3 and TRBJ1-5; the D is unclear. The sample was PBMCs or a T cell subset sorted from them (not recorded which). The TCR comes from an adult woman who had mild COVID-19 (a few samples of this study predate the infection). Cell type and time point are not known. CDR3 in amino acids: CASSQVLRQPQHF. The CDR3 DNA reads TGCGCCAGCAGCCAAGTTTTACGGCAGCCCCAGCATTTT.